This T cell receptor beta chain was obtained from a study of blood T cell repertoires in COVID-19. Overall study: PBMCs, B-cell-depleted T cells, or T cells provided the cDNA or gDNA that made up the material.

V trimming: 3 bases; J trimming: 14 bases; junction bases outside the gene matches: 12. The length of the CDR3 is 13 residues. CDR1 is SGDLS, CDR2 YYNGEE, per germline. This study enrolled people aged about 18 to 100 from around 26 US geographic areas. The study assigned cohorts using participant-reported clinical history. Original processing methods: Reference gene primer amplification in the assay estimated nucleated cell counts. Produced via immunoSEQ multiplex PCR; TCRdb's table is partial and in-frame only. V, J and clone size derive from that table, while D and trimming were established from the DNA sequence. Of around 320,000 clones listed, just under 90% were seen once; the top ten hold 2.9%. This clone was counted once.

The J gene is TRBJ2-5, the V gene TRBV9; 8 bases agree with TRBD2. The sequenced material came from PBMCs or T cells enriched from blood (not recorded which). The clonotype comes from a woman aged 45-65 years who had been exposed to COVID-19. For the CDR3, the DNA is TGTGCCAGCAGCGCGAACCCAGCGGGGGACCAATACTTC. Amino acid sequence: CASSANPAGDQYF.